Below, 19 T cell receptor beta chains from the same sample are listed, as sequenced in a study of CD8 T cells in ankylosing spondylitis. From the 5' RACE reads, TCRdb called clonotypes with MiXCR, one entry per CDR3 protein. Of under 250,000 distinct CDR3 sequences in the sample, roughly a third are singletons; the top ten hold 3.5% to 4.5%. The sequencing input was blood, either unsorted or a sorted T cell fraction (not recorded which). These receptors all come from a male donor with ankylosing spondylitis or in good health (not recorded which).

This chain uses TRBV12-3 or TRBV12-4 with TRBJ1-5, with 9 bases matching TRBD1. Trimming took 2 bases from V and 16 from J; bases not matched to a gene: 9. This CDR3 region has 13 residues. The CDR3 DNA sequence: TGTGCCAGCAGTTTATCACAGGGGGCCGTCTACCATTTT. It yields the protein CASSLSQGAVYHF.

The chain uses TRBV4-2 and TRBJ2-5; D ambiguous. The CDR3 loop spans 14 amino acids. Germline V gives CDR1 LGHNA, CDR2 YNFKEQ. V was shortened by 0 bases and J by 5 bases, with 10 bases between the two germline ends. The CDR3 sequence: CASSQERATETQYF. The DNA of the CDR3 is TGTGCCAGCAGCCAAGAACGGGCAACGGAGACCCAGTACTTC.

This clonotype showed up many times. The chain joins TRBV20-1 to TRBJ2-3, with D possibly TRBD2 on 6 matching bases. The ends were cut back, 4 bases at V and 3 bases at J, with 14 bases in the middle. The V gene's germline CDR1 is DFQATT and CDR2 SNEGSKA (reference sequence). This CDR3 is 14 amino acids long. The chain's CDR3 is CSANVRAGTDTQYF. CDR3 nucleotides: TGCAGTGCTAACGTCCGGGCGGGGACAGATACGCAGTATTTT.

The J gene is TRBJ2-7, the V gene TRBV12-3 or TRBV12-4; D not resolved. This CDR3 has 12 amino acids. Trimming removed 3 bases at V and 0 bases at J, with 3 bases between. The CDR3 nucleotides read TGTGCCAGCAGTTTCGCCTCCTACGAGCAGTACTTC. This gives the protein CASSFASYEQYF.

This clonotype was found many times. The genes are TRBV10-3 and TRBJ2-7; 8 bases are a match to TRBD2. The germline V gene has CDR1 ENHRY and CDR2 SYGVKD. This CDR3 spans 13 amino acids. After removal of 3 bases from V and 4 bases from J, the junction contained 2 bases not matched to a gene. The CDR3 region is CAISEIAGYEQYF. CDR3 in DNA: TGTGCCATCAGTGAAATAGCGGGGTACGAGCAGTACTTC.

This chain joins TRBV7-6 and TRBJ2-3, with D uncertain. The germline gives CDR1 SGHVS, CDR2 FNYEAQ. CDR3 length: 14 residues. Trimming took off 7 bases at V and 3 bases at J, with 14 bases between the two ends. Written as DNA, the CDR3 is TGTGCCAGCAAGCCCCGGGCCTATACAGATACGCAGTATTTT. It translates to CASKPRAYTDTQYF.

This clonotype was recorded at least ten times. The chain uses TRBV5-6 and TRBJ2-3, with D perhaps assigned TRBD1 or TRBD2 (5 bases each). Germline CDR1 SGHDT, CDR2 YYEEEE. The CDR3 is 13 amino acids. Trimming left V 4 bases short and J 5 bases short, with 11 bases between. The CDR3 nucleotides are TGTGCCAGCAGCCCCGGGACGGTAGATACGCAGTATTTT. This codes for CASSPGTVDTQYF. The full variable domain, rest sourced from reference TRBV5-6 and TRBJ2-3, is DAGVTQSPTHLIKTRGQQVTLRCSPKSGHDTVSWYQQALGQGPQFIFQYYEEEERQRGNFPDRFSGHQFPNYSSELNVNALLLGDSALYLCASSPGTVDTQYFGPGTRLTVL.

The rearrangement links TRBV20-1 to TRBJ2-1, with D unclear. V shed 5 bases and J shed 6 bases, with 8 bases lying between them. Per germline, CDR1 DFQATT and CDR2 SNEGSKA (reference sequence). The CDR3 consists of 11 residues. The CDR3 nucleotides are TGCAGTGCTGCGTCAGGCAATGAGCAGTTCTTC. Translation gives CSAASGNEQFF.

This clonotype was counted only a few times. The V call is TRBV30, the J call TRBJ1-6; TRBD1 matches at 7 bases. J was trimmed by 11 bases and V by 5 bases; bases with no gene match: 15. This CDR3 has 15 amino acids. CDR1 and CDR2 from the germline V gene are GTSNPN and SVGIG (reference sequence). CDR3 residues: CAWAQPGTVMTPLHF. The CDR3 DNA follows: TGTGCCTGGGCCCAACCCGGGACAGTGATGACACCCCTCCACTTT.

The chain joins TRBV12-3 or TRBV12-4 to TRBJ2-3, with TRBD2 as a possible D gene (7 bases). With 6 bases removed from V and 6 bases from J, the gap between germline ends came to 16 bases. The CDR3 sequence is 14 residues long. This CDR3 reads CASSWGGRGDTQYF. As DNA, the CDR3 is TGTGCCAGCAGCTGGGGGGGCCGAGGGGATACGCAGTATTTT.

This clonotype came up a few times. The rearrangement links TRBV12-3 or TRBV12-4 to TRBJ2-1, with 8 bases lining up with TRBD1. The J segment lost 3 bases and the V segment lost 8 bases, leaving 3 bases of the junction unmatched. The CDR3 totals 13 residues. The CDR3 coding sequence is TGTGCCAGCTCGACAGGGGACTACAATGAGCAGTTCTTC. It encodes CASSTGDYNEQFF.

This clonotype was counted between two and nine times. The rearrangement uses TRBV29-1 and TRBJ2-2; D is tentatively TRBD1 or TRBD2 (5 bases each). The CDR3 contains 12 residues. V lost 5 bases, J lost 4 bases, and 8 bases lay in between. Germline values: CDR1 SQVTM, CDR2 ANQGSEA. The CDR3 DNA follows: TGCAGCGTTCAGGGAGCCACCGGGGAGCTGTTTTTT. This gives the protein CSVQGATGELFF.

A single count supports this clonotype. The chain employs TRBV3-1 and TRBJ1-3, with unresolved D. In germline, CDR1 is LGHDT, CDR2 YNNKEL (reference sequence). V was shortened by 0 bases and J by 3 bases, with 6 bases between the two germline ends. This CDR3 is built from 14 residues. The CDR3 region is CASSQEGIGNTIYF. CDR3 in DNA: TGTGCCAGCAGCCAAGAAGGGATTGGAAACACCATATATTTT.

This clonotype was seen a handful of times. The chain recombines TRBV20-1 with TRBJ1-1; no clear D. This CDR3 is built from 14 residues. V shed 5 bases and J shed 0 bases, with 13 bases lying between them. Germline CDR1 and CDR2: DFQATT and SNEGSKA (reference sequence). CDR3 bases: TGCAGTGCTTCCACGCCTGCCATGAACACTGAAGCTTTCTTT. This encodes CSASTPAMNTEAFF.

This clonotype has a handful of counts. The chain employs TRBV5-1 and TRBJ2-5, with D perhaps matching TRBD2 (5 bases). CDR3 length: 15 amino acids. Germline V gene lookup returns CDR1 SGHRS and CDR2 YFSETQ. V lost 1 base, J lost 1 base, and 11 bases lay in between. Here the CDR3 reads CASSLFTGIQETQYF. The CDR3 DNA is TGCGCCAGCAGCTTGTTCACGGGAATCCAAGAGACCCAGTACTTC. Looking up the rest from reference TRBV5-1 and TRBJ2-5 gives the full variable domain: KAGVTQTPRYLIKTRGQQVTLSCSPISGHRSVSWYQQTPGQGLQFLFEYFSETQRNKGNFPGRFSGRQFSNSRSEMNVSTLELGDSALYLCASSLFTGIQETQYFGPGTRLLVL.

The CDR3 reads CASSTEPANTGELFF. CDR3 bases: TGTGCCAGCAGCACAGAACCTGCGAACACCGGGGAGCTGTTTTTT. The chain is built from TRBV7-3 and TRBJ2-2; no clear D gene. This CDR3 contains 15 residues. CDR1 and CDR2 (germline): SGHTA, FQGTGA. Trimming took 5 bases from V and 0 from J, leaving 10 bases between them.

The rearrangement joins TRBV9 to TRBJ2-4; the match to TRBD2 covers 9 bases. V shed 0 bases, J shed 1 base, and the junction held 5 bases outside the gene matches. The germline V gene has CDR1 SGDLS and CDR2 YYNGEE. This CDR3 contains 17 residues. CDR3 in DNA: TGTGCCAGCAGCGTAGAGGGGCTAGCGGGGGCCAAAAACATTCAGTACTTC. This codes for CASSVEGLAGAKNIQYF.

This clonotype was seen once. The V gene is TRBV5-1, the J gene TRBJ2-3; TRBD2 matches 9 bases. This CDR3 region has 13 residues. The V and J ends lost 6 bases and 3 bases, in that order; junction bases with no gene match: 2. The germline V gene has CDR1 SGHRS and CDR2 YFSETQ. CDR3 nucleotide sequence: TGCGCCAGCAAAGCGGGGGGAACAGATACGCAGTATTTT. Translation gives CASKAGGTDTQYF.

The CDR3 region is CATTPRGFPYEQYF. The CDR3 nucleotides are TGTGCCACGACACCCAGAGGGTTCCCCTACGAGCAGTACTTC. V usage is TRBV27 and J usage is TRBJ2-7, with D possibly being TRBD2 (5 bases). Trimming removed 10 bases from V and 2 bases from J, with 18 bases in between. The germline CDR1 and CDR2 sequences are MNHEY and SMNVEV (reference sequence). CDR3 length: 14 amino acids.